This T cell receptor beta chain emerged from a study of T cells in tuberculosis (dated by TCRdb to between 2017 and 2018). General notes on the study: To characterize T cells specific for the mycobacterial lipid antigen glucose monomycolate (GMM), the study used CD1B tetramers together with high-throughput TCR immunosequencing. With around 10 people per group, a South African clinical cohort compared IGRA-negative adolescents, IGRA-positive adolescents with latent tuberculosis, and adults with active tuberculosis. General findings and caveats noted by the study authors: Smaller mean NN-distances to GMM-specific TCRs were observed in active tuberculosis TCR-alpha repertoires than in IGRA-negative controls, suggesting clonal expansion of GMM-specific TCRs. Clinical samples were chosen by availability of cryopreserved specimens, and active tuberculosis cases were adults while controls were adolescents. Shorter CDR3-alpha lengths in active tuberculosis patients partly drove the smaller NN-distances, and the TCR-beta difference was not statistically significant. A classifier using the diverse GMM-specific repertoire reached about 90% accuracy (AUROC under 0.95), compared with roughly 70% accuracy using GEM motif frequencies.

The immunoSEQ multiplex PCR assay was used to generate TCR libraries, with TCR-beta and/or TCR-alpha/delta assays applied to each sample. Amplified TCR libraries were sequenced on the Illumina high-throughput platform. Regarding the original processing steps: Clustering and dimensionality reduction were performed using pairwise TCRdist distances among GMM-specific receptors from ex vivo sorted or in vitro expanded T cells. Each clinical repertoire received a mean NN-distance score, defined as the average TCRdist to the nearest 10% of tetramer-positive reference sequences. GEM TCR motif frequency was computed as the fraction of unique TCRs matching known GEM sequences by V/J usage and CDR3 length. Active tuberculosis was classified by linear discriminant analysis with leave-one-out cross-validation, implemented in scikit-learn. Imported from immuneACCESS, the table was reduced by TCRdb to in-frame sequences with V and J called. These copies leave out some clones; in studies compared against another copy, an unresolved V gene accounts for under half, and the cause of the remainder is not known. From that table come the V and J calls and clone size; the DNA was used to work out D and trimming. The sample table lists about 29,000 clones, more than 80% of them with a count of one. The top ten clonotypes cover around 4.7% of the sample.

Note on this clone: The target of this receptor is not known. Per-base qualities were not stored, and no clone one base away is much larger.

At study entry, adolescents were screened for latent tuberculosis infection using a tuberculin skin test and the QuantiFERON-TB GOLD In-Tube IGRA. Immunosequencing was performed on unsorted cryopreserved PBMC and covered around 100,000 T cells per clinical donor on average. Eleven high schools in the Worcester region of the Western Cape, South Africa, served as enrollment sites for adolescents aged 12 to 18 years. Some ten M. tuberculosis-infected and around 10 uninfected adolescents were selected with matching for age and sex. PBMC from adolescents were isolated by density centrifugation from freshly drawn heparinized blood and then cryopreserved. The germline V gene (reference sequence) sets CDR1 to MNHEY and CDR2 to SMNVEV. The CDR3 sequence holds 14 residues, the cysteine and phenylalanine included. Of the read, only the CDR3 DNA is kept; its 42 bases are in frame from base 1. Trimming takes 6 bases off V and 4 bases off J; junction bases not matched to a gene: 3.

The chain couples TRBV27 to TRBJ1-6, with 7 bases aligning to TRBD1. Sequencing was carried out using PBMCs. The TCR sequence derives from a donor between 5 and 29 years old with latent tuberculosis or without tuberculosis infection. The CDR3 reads CASSPGQYNSPLHF. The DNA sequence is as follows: TGTGCCAGCAGCCCGGGACAGTATAATTCACCCCTCCACTTT.